This TCR beta chain was sequenced for a study of blood T cells in healthy people across ages. The study's findings and limits: Percentage of naive T cells showed a strong correlation with TCR beta diversity.

This clonotype was seen a handful of times. Its antigen remains unidentified. A sample-barcoded 5' primer and a J-beta primer mix were used in a second PCR of roughly 7 to 11 cycles. TCRdb analysed the 5' RACE reads with MiXCR anew, one entry per CDR3 protein. The table records hundreds of thousands of distinct CDR3 sequences, about 62% of them present only once. The V segment lost 4 bases and the J segment 6 bases; nucleotides outside the gene matches: 10. Germline V gene sequence: CDR1 SQVTM, CDR2 ANQGSEA. The CDR3 is 16 residues long. The rearrangement uses TRBV29-1 and TRBJ1-5; 12 nucleotides line up with TRBD1. The sequence came from a young man in good health. The sequenced sample consisted of blood. DNA for the CDR3: TGCAGCGTTGCCCTTTCCGGGACAGGGGGCTCTCAGCCCCAGCATTTT. Its protein is CSVALSGTGGSQPQHF.